This T cell receptor beta chain was identified in a study of T-cell reconstitution after alpha-beta-depleted transplantation in children. V shed 5 bases, J shed 1 base, and the junction held 9 bases outside the gene matches. Germline V gene data show CDR1 as MDHEN and CDR2 as SYDVKM. There are 16 residues in the CDR3. This sample's TCRbeta library carried unique molecular identifier barcodes. TCRdb ran MiXCR on the PCR reads and lists one entry per CDR3 protein. The table has around 190,000 distinct CDR3 sequences, roughly 7% seen once. Study results and limitations: Several hundred expanded graft clones reportedly supplied alpha-beta T cells about two months after transplant.

This clonotype was counted ten times or more. The antigen is undetermined. The chain links TRBV28 to TRBJ2-3; 7 bases line up with TRBD2. Sequences were derived from PBMCs, sampled before TCRalphabeta/CD19-depleted stem cell transplant. The origin of this receptor is a boy aged 2 to 9 with acute lymphoblastic leukemia, due to receive a stem cell transplant. The CDR3 DNA reads as TGTGCCAGCAGTCTAGGACTAGGGGACCGCACAGATACGCAGTATTTT. It is translated as CASSLGLGDRTDTQYF.